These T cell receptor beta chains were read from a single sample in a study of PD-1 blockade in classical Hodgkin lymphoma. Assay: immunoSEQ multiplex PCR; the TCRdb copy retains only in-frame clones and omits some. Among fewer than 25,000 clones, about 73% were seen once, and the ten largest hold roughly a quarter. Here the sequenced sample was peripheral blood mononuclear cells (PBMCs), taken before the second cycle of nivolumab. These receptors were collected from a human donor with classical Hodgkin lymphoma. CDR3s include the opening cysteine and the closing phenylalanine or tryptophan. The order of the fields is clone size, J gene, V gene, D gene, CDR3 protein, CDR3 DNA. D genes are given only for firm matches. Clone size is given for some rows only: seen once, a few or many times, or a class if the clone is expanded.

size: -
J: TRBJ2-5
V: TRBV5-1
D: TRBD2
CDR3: CASSFRTSGGEETQYF
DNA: TGCGCCAGCAGCTTCCGGACTAGCGGGGGCGAAGAGACCCAGTACTTC

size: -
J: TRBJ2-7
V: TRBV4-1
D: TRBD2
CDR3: CASSHPNTGLRYEQYF
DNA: TGCGCCAGCAGCCACCCGAACACGGGACTACGCTACGAGCAGTACTTC

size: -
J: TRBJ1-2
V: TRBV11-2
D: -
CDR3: CASSGGTPENYGYTF
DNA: TGTGCCAGCAGCGGGGGGACTCCAGAAAACTATGGCTACACCTTC

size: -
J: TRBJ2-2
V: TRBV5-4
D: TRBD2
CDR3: CASRAGTSGGNTGELFF
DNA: TGTGCCAGCAGAGCTGGGACTAGCGGAGGGAACACCGGGGAGCTGTTTTTT

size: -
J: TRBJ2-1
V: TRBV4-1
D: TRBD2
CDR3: CASSQLAAPYNEQFF
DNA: TGCGCCAGCAGCCAACTAGCGGCCCCCTACAATGAGCAGTTCTTC

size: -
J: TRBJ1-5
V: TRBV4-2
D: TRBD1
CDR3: CASSPLPGQGLGQPQHF
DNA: TGTGCCAGCAGCCCTCTTCCGGGACAGGGCTTAGGGCAGCCCCAGCATTTT

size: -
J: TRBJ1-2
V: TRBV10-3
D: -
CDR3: CAISVEGFYGYTF
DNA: TGTGCCATCAGTGTCGAGGGTTTCTATGGCTACACCTTC

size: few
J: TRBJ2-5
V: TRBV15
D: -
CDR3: CATSRVPQETQYF
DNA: TGTGCCACCAGCAGAGTCCCACAAGAGACCCAGTACTTC

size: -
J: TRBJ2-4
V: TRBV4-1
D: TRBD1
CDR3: CASSQATGQGWIIQYF
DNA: TGCGCCAGCAGCCAAGCTACGGGACAGGGCTGGATCATTCAGTACTTC

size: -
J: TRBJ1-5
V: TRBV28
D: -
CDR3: CASSTPISNQPQHF
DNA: TGTGCCAGCAGTACGCCGATTAGCAATCAGCCCCAGCATTTT

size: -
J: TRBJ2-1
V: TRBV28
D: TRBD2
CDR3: CASSSSSGNEQFF
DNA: TGTGCCAGCAGTTCATCTAGCGGGAATGAGCAGTTCTTC

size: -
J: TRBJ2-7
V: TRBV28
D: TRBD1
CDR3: CASIGTGGMGHYEQYF
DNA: TGTGCCAGCATAGGGACAGGGGGCATGGGCCACTACGAGCAGTACTTC

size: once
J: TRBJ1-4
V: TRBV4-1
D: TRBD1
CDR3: CASSQVPPSDRTYEKLFF
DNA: TGCGCCAGCAGCCAAGTTCCCCCTTCGGACAGGACATATGAAAAACTGTTTTTT

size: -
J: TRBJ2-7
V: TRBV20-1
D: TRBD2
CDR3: CSASGRAEQYF
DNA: TGCAGTGCTAGCGGGAGGGCCGAGCAGTACTTC

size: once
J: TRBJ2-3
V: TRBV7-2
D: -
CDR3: CASSWWERYTDTQYF
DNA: TGTGCCAGCAGCTGGTGGGAGCGGTACACAGATACGCAGTATTTT

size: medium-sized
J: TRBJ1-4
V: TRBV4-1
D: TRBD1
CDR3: CASSQDPGTGGTNEKLFF
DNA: TGCGCCAGCAGCCAAGACCCCGGGACAGGGGGAACTAATGAAAAACTGTTTTTT

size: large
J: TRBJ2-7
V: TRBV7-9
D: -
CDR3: CASSSTNTYEQYF
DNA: TGTGCCAGCAGCTCGACAAATACCTACGAGCAGTACTTC

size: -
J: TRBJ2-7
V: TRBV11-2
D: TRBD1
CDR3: CASSLGTGLYEQYF
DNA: TGTGCCAGCAGCTTAGGGACAGGGTTGTACGAGCAGTACTTC

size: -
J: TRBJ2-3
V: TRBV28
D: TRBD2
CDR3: CASSTIAGGPDTQYF
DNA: TGTGCCAGCAGTACCATAGCGGGAGGGCCAGATACGCAGTATTTT

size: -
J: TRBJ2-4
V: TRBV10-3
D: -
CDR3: CAISAGVDKNIQYF
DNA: TGTGCCATCAGTGCAGGGGTGGACAAAAACATTCAGTACTTC

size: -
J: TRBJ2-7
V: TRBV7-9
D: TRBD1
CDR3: CASSLRQGSSYEQYF
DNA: TGTGCCAGCAGCCTCCGACAGGGAAGCTCCTACGAGCAGTACTTC

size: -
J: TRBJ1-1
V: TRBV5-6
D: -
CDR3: CASSLGTGITEAFF
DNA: TGTGCCAGCAGCTTGGGTACAGGGATTACTGAAGCTTTCTTT

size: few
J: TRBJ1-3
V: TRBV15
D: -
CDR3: CATSRDQAVNSGNTIYF
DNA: TGTGCCACCAGCAGAGATCAGGCAGTTAACTCTGGAAACACCATATATTTT

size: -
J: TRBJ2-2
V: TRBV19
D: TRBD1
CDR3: CASRVQGAGTGELFF
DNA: TGTGCCAGTAGGGTACAGGGGGCCGGCACCGGGGAGCTGTTTTTT

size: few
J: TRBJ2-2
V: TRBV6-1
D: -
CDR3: CASREKRHHLNTGELFF
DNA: TGTGCCAGCAGGGAAAAGCGACACCATCTGAACACCGGGGAGCTGTTTTTT

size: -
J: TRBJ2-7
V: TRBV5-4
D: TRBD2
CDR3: CASSPAPPLTSGIPYEQYF
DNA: TGTGCCAGCAGTCCTGCCCCCCCGCTGACTAGCGGGATTCCCTACGAGCAGTACTTC

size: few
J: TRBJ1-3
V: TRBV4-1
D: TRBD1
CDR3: CASSQPTGDRHNPGNTIYF
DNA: TGCGCCAGCAGCCAACCGACTGGGGACAGGCACAACCCGGGTAACACCATATATTTT

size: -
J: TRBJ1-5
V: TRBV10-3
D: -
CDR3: CAISDAGSNQPQHF
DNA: TGTGCCATCAGTGACGCCGGGAGCAATCAGCCCCAGCATTTT

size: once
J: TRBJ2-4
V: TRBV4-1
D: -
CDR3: CASSQVGVGTLGAKNIQYF
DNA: TGCGCCAGCAGCCAAGTTGGCGTCGGGACTTTGGGAGCCAAAAACATTCAGTACTTC

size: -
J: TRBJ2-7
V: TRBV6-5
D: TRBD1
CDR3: CASSKRDRGTYEQYF
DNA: TGTGCCAGCAGCAAACGGGACAGGGGTACCTACGAGCAGTACTTC

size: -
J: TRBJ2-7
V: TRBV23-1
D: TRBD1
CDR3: CASRPLHNRDRSYEQYF
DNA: TGCGCCAGCAGACCACTACACAACCGGGACAGGAGCTACGAGCAGTACTTC

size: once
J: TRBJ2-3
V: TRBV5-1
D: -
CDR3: CASSLYVGDTQYF
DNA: TGCGCCAGCAGCTTGTATGTGGGCGATACGCAGTATTTT

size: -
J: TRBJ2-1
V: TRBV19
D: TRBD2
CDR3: CASSTRTSLTDNEQFF
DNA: TGTGCCAGTAGTACCCGGACTAGCCTCACAGACAATGAGCAGTTCTTC

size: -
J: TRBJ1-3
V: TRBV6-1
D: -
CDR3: CASSDRDRPSGNTIYF
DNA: TGTGCCAGCAGTGATCGGGACCGACCCTCTGGAAACACCATATATTTT

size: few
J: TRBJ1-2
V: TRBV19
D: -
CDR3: CASSKDSFYGYTF
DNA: TGTGCCAGTAGTAAGGACAGCTTCTATGGCTACACCTTC

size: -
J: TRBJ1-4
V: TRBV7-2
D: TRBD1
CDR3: CASSTRTGANEKLFF
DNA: TGTGCCAGCAGCACCCGGACAGGGGCGAATGAAAAACTGTTTTTT

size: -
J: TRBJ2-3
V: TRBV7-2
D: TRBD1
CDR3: CASSSGQGLFTDTQYF
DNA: TGTGCCAGCAGCTCCGGACAGGGTCTCTTCACAGATACGCAGTATTTT

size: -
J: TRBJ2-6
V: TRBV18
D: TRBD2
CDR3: CASSPLRPILAGHLSGANVLTF
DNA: TGTGCCAGCTCACCACTTCGACCAATACTAGCGGGACATCTCTCTGGGGCCAACGTCCTGACTTTC

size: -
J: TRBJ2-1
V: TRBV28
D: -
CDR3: CASWGARTEQFF
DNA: TGTGCCAGCTGGGGGGCAAGGACTGAGCAGTTCTTC

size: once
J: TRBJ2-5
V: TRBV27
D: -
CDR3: CASRPPTRGGETQYF
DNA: TGTGCCAGCAGACCCCCTACAAGGGGGGGGGAGACCCAGTACTTC

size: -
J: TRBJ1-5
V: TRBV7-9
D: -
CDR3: CASSLVAGAGNQPQHF
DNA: TGTGCCAGCAGCTTAGTTGCGGGAGCCGGCAATCAGCCCCAGCATTTT

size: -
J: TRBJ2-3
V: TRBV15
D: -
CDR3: CATSRDVRSDTQYF
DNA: TGTGCCACCAGCAGAGATGTGCGGTCAGATACGCAGTATTTT

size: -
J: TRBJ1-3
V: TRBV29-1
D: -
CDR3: CSVEPPDSGNTIYF
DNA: TGCAGCGTTGAACCTCCAGACTCTGGAAACACCATATATTTT

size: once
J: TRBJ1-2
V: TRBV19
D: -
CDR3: CASSIGRQSFYGYTF
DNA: TGTGCCAGTAGTATAGGCCGGCAGTCATTCTATGGCTACACCTTC